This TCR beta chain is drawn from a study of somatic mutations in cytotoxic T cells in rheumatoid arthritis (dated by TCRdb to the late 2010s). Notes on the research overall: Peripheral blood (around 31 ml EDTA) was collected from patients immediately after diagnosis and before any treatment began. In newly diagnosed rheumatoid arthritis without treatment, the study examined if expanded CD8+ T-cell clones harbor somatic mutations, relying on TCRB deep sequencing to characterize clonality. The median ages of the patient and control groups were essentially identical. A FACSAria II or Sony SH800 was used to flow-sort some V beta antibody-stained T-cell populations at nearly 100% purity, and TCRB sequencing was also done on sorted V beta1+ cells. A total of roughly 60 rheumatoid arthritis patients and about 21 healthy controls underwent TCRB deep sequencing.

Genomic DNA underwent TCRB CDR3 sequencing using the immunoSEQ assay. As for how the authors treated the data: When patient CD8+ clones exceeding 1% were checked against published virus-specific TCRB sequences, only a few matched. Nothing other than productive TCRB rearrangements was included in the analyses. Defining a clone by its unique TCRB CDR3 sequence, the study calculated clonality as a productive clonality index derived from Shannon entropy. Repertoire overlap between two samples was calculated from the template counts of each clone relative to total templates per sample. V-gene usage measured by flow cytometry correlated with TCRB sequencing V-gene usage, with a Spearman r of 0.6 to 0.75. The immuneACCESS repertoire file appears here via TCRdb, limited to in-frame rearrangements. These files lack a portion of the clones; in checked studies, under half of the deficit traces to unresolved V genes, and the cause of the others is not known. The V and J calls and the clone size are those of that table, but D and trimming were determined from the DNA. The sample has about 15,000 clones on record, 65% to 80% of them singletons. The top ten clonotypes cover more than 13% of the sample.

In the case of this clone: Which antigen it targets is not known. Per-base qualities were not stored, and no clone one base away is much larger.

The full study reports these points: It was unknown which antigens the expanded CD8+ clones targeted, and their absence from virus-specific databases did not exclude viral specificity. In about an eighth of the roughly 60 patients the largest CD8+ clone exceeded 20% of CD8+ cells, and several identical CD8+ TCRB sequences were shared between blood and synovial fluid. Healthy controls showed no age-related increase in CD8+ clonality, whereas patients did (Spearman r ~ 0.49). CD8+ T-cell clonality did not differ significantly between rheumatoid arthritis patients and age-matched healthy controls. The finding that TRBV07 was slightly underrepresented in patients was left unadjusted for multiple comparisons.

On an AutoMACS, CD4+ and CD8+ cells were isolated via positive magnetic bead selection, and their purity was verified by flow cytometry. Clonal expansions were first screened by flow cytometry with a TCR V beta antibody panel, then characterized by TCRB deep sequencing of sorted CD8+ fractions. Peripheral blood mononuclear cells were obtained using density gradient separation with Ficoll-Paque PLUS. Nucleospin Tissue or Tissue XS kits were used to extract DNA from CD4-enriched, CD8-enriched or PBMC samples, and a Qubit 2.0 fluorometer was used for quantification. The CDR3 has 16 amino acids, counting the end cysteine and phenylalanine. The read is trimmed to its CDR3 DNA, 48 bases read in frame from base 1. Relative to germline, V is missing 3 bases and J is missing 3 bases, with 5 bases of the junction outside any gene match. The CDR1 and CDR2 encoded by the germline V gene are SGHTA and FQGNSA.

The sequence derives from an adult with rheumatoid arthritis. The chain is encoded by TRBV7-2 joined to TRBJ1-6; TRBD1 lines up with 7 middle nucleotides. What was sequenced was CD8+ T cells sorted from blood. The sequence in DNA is TGTGCCAGCAGCTTTGGGACAGAGCTCTATAATTCACCCCTCCACTTT. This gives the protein CASSFGTELYNSPLHF.